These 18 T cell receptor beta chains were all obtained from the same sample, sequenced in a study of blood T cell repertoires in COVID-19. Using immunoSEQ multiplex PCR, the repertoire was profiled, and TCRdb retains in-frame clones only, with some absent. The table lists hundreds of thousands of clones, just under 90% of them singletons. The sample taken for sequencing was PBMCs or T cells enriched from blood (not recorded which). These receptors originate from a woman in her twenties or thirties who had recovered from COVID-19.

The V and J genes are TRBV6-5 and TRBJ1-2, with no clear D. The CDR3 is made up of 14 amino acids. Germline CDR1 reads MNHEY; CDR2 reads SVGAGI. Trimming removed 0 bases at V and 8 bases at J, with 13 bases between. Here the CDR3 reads CASSYSQTTGGYTF. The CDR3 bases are TGTGCCAGCAGTTACTCTCAAACAACGGGGGGCTACACCTTC.

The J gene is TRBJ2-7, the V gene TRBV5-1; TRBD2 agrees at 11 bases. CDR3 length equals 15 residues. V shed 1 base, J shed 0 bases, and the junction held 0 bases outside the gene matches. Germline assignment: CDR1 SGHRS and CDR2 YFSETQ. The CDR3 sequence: CASSLTSGGSYEQYF. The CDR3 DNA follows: TGCGCCAGCAGCTTGACTAGCGGGGGCTCCTACGAGCAGTACTTC. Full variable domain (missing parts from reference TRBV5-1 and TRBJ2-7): KAGVTQTPRYLIKTRGQQVTLSCSPISGHRSVSWYQQTPGQGLQFLFEYFSETQRNKGNFPGRFSGRQFSNSRSEMNVSTLELGDSALYLCASSLTSGGSYEQYFGPGTRLTVT.

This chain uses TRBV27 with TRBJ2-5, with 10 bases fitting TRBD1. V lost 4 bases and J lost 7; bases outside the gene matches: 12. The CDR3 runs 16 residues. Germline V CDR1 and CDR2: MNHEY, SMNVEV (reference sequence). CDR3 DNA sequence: TGTGCCAGCAGTTCGTCCCCGGGACAGGGGACTGGGACCCAGTACTTC. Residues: CASSSSPGQGTGTQYF.

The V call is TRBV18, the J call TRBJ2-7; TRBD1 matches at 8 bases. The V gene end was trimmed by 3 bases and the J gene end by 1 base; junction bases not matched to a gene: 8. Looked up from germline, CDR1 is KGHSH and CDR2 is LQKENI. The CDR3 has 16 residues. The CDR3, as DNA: TGTGCCAGCTCACCGTCCGGGACAGGCGCATCCTACGAGCAGTACTTC. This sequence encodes CASSPSGTGASYEQYF.

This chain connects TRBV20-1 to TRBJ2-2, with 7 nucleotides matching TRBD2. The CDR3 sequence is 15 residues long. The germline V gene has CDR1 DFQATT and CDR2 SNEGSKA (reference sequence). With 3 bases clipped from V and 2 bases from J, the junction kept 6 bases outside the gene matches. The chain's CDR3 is CSASRGGGNTGELFF. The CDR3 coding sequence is TGCAGTGCTAGTAGGGGCGGGGGAAACACCGGGGAGCTGTTTTTT.

The CDR3 spells CSVEGLAGSSYEQYF. The CDR3 nucleotides read TGCAGCGTTGAAGGACTAGCGGGTAGCTCCTACGAGCAGTACTTC. The chain links TRBV29-1 to TRBJ2-7; the match to TRBD2 covers 10 bases. Germline lookup yields CDR1 SQVTM and CDR2 ANQGSEA. This CDR3 has 15 amino acids. The V segment lost 1 base and the J segment 0 bases; nucleotides outside the gene matches: 3.

CDR3 nucleotides: TGCGCCAGCAGCTTGGCGGGGTTGGCCTATAATTCACCCCTCCACTTT. It encodes CASSLAGLAYNSPLHF. The rearrangement links TRBV5-1 to TRBJ1-6; D gene uncertain. The CDR3 consists of 16 residues. The V and J ends lost 0 bases and 2 bases respectively, with 9 bases between them. The germline V gene encodes CDR1 SGHRS and CDR2 YFSETQ.

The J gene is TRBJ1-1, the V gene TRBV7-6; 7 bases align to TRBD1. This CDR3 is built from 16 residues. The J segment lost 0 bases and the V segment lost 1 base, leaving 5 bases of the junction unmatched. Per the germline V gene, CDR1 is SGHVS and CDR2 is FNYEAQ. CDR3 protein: CASSLVEGQLNTEAFF. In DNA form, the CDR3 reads TGTGCCAGCAGCTTAGTGGAGGGACAGCTGAACACTGAAGCTTTCTTT.

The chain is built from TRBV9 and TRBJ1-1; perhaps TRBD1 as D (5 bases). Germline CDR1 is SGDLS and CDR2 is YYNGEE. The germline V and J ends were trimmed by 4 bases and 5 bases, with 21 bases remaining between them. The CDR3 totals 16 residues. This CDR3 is CASSSFLRGKGTEAFF. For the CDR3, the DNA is TGTGCCAGCAGCTCCTTTTTAAGGGGAAAGGGGACTGAAGCTTTCTTT.

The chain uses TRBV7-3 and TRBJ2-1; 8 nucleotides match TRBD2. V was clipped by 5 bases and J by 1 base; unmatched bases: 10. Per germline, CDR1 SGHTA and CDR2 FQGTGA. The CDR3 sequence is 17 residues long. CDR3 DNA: TGTGCCAGCAGCCCATTTGGTGCGGGAGGATCCTACAATGAGCAGTTCTTC. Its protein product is CASSPFGAGGSYNEQFF.

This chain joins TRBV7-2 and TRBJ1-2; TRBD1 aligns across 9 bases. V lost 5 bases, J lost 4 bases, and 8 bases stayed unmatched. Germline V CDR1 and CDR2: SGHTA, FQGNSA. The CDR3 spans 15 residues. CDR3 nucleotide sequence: TGTGCCAGCAGCCAGGACACGGACAGGGGCTATGGCTACACCTTC. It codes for CASSQDTDRGYGYTF.

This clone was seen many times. The CDR3 bases are TGTGCCAGTAGTGGAGCGGGAGGGTACACCGGGGAGCTGTTTTTT. Its protein product is CASSGAGGYTGELFF. This chain joins TRBV19 and TRBJ2-2; 10 positions agree with TRBD2. CDR1 and CDR2 (germline): LNHDA, SQIVND (reference sequence). The CDR3 contains 15 residues. With 5 bases clipped from V and 3 bases from J, the junction kept 3 bases outside the gene matches. The full variable domain, completed using reference TRBV19 and TRBJ2-2, is DGGITQSPKYLFRKEGQNVTLSCEQNLNHDAMYWYRQDPGQGLRLIYYSQIVNDFQKGDIAEGYSVSREKKESFPLTVTSAQKNPTAFYLCASSGAGGYTGELFFGEGSRLTVL.

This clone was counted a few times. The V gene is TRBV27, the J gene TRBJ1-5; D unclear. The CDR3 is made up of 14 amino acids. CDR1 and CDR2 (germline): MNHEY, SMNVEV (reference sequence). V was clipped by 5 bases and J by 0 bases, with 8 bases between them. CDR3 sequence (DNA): TGTGCCAGCAGTCCACAGCATAGCAATCAGCCCCAGCATTTT. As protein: CASSPQHSNQPQHF.

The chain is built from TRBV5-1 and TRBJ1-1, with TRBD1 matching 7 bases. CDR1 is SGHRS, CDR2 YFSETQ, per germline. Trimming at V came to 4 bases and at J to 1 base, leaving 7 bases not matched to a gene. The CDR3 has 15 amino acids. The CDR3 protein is CASSRRQGQNTEAFF. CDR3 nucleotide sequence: TGCGCCAGCAGCCGTAGACAGGGACAGAACACTGAAGCTTTCTTT.

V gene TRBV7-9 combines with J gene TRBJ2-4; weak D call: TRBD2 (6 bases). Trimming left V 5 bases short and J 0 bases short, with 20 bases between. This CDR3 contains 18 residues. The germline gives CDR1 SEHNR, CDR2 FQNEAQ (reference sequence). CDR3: CASSPGLPNLLAKNIQYF. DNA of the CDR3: TGTGCCAGCAGCCCAGGACTACCGAATCTTCTAGCCAAAAACATTCAGTACTTC.

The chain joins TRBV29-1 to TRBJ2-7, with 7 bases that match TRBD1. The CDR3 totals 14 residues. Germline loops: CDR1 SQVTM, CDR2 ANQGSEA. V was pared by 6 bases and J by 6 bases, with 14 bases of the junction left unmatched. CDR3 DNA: TGCAGCGTGAGGACAGGCCTCACCTCCGGCGAGCAGTACTTC. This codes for CSVRTGLTSGEQYF.

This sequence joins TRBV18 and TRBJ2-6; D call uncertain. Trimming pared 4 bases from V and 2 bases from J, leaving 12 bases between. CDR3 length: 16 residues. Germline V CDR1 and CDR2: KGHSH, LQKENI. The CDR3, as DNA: TGTGCCAGCTCACACTCACGAAACCCTGGGGCCAACGTCCTGACTTTC. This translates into CASSHSRNPGANVLTF.

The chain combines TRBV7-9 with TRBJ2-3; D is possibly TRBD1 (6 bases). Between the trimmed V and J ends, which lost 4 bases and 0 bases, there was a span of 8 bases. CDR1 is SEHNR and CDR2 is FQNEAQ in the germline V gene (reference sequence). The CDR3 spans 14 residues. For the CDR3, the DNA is TGTGCCAGCAGCTCCAGGGGAAGCACAGATACGCAGTATTTT. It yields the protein CASSSRGSTDTQYF.